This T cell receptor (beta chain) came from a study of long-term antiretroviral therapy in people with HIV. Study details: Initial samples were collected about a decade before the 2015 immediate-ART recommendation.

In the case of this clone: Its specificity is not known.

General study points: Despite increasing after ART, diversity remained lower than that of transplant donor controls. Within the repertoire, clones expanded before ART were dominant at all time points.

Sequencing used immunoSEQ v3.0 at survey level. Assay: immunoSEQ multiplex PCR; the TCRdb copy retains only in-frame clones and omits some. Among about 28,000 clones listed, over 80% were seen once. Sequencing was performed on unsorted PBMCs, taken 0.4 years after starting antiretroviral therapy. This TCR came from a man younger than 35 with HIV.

The CDR3 sequence is CASSPRDGEQYF. The CDR3 nucleotides are TGTGCCAGCTCACCACGAGATGGCGAGCAGTACTTC. The V and J genes are TRBV18 and TRBJ2-7; D unresolved. This CDR3 spans 12 amino acids. V dropped 1 base and J dropped 6 bases, with 7 bases sitting between them. CDR1 and CDR2 (germline): KGHSH, LQKENI.